Listed here is a single TCR beta chain. Sequencing was performed with immunoSEQ multiplex PCR; in TCRdb, only in-frame clones are kept and a portion is missing. The table records around 18,000 clones, just over 70% of them present only once. The CDR3 covers 14 residues. V shed 3 bases and J shed 8 bases, with 11 bases lying between them. The germline V gene has CDR1 MNHEY and CDR2 SMNVEV (reference sequence). The sample belongs to a study of PD-1 blockade in classical Hodgkin lymphoma. Time point defined: cycle 4 day 1 (C4D1), after around six weeks of nivolumab. There was relapse after autologous stem cell transplantation in every patient, and there was variation in brentuximab vedotin exposure. Purified CD4+ T cells were obtained from thawed PBMCs through magnetic negative selection.

The chain is built from TRBV27 and TRBJ1-6; D may be TRBD1 (5 bases). The starting material was CD4+ T cells from blood, obtained before the fourth cycle of nivolumab. This clonotype originated in a human donor with classical Hodgkin lymphoma. The CDR3 nucleotides are TGTGCCAGCAGTTTTAGACAGCTATATTCACCCCTCCACTTT. Protein: CASSFRQLYSPLHF.